This TCR beta chain is drawn from a study of control samples from healthy donors and cancer patients. This CDR3 is built from 13 residues. The ends lost 5 bases at V and 5 bases at J; junction bases unmatched: 6. Germline V lookup: CDR1 SEHNR, CDR2 FQNEAQ (reference sequence). TCRdb's table, derived via immunoSEQ multiplex PCR, lists solely in-frame clones and lacks some. The table includes roughly 120,000 clones, approximately 90% detected once. In this sample, this clone turned up a few times. The sequencing input was blood. This sequence joins TRBV7-9 and TRBJ2-7; 7 bases are a match to TRBD1. The clonotype originates from a woman aged 70-85 years in good health. The CDR3 DNA sequence: TGTGCCAGCAGCCCTCGGGACAGAGACGAGCAGTACTTC. It translates to CASSPRDRDEQYF.